Shown below are 7 T cell receptor beta chains from a single sample sequenced in a study of cytomegalovirus exposure and HLA in healthy donors (dated by TCRdb to 2015 to 2018). The method was the immunoSEQ multiplex PCR assay. The source is immuneACCESS, and TCRdb retained only in-frame sequences with V and J called. Part of the clones is not carried over; for the studies checked, unresolved V genes explain less than half of this, and the remainder is unexplained. This sample gives 300,000 to 400,000 clones in total; roughly 87% of them show up just once. The ten most abundant clones make up more than 0.95% of the sample. The sequencing input was PBMCs. These receptors were obtained from a man under 40 in good health and CMV-seronegative.

The V gene is TRBV6-5, the J gene TRBJ1-2; 10 nucleotides align to TRBD1. With V trimmed by 2 bases and J by 10 bases, 1 base remained unmatched. The CDR3 is 12 residues long. The germline gives CDR1 MNHEY, CDR2 SVGAGI. CDR3 nucleotide sequence: TGTGCCAGCAGTTACGGGACAGGGGACTACACCTTC. Protein: CASSYGTGDYTF.

This clone was seen once. V usage is TRBV7-9 and J usage is TRBJ1-4; 7 nucleotides line up with TRBD1. The CDR3 has 16 amino acids. Losses at the gene ends were 5 bases for V and 7 bases for J; bases not matched to a gene: 13. The V gene's germline CDR1 is SEHNR and CDR2 FQNEAQ (reference sequence). The CDR3 spells CASSQPTGYRGEKLFF. CDR3 sequence (DNA): TGTGCCAGCAGCCAACCGACAGGGTACCGTGGTGAAAAACTGTTTTTT.

The rearrangement links TRBV5-5 to TRBJ2-1; 8 bases are a match to TRBD1. V lost 0 bases and J lost 1; bases outside the gene matches: 3. The length of the CDR3 is 16 residues. The germline CDR1 and CDR2 sequences are SGHKS and YYEKEE (reference sequence). The CDR3 spells CASSLGTGTSYNEQFF. The CDR3 DNA sequence: TGTGCCAGCAGCTTGGGGACAGGGACTTCCTACAATGAGCAGTTCTTC. Full variable domain (outside the CDR3, taken from reference TRBV5-5 and TRBJ2-1): DAGVTQSPTHLIKTRGQQVTLRCSPISGHKSVSWYQQVLGQGPQFIFQYYEKEERGRGNFPDRFSARQFPNYSSELNVNALLLGDSALYLCASSLGTGTSYNEQFFGPGTRLTVL.

The CDR3 sequence is CASSRDRPSTGELFF. The DNA of the CDR3 is TGCGCCAGCAGCAGAGACAGACCTTCCACCGGGGAGCTGTTTTTT. The chain employs TRBV5-1 and TRBJ2-2; TRBD1 is a possible D gene (5 bases). Germline values: CDR1 SGHRS, CDR2 YFSETQ. Trimming removed 4 bases from V and 4 bases from J, with 14 bases in between. The CDR3 spans 15 residues.

V is TRBV5-1 and J is TRBJ1-5, with D possibly matching TRBD1 (5 bases). This CDR3 is 12 amino acids long. V was pared by 4 bases and J by 6 bases, with 8 bases between. Germline CDR1 is SGHRS and CDR2 is YFSETQ. The CDR3: CASSPTGQPQHF. In DNA, the CDR3 is TGCGCCAGCAGCCCAACAGGTCAGCCCCAGCATTTT. Full variable domain (outside the CDR3, taken from reference TRBV5-1 and TRBJ1-5): KAGVTQTPRYLIKTRGQQVTLSCSPISGHRSVSWYQQTPGQGLQFLFEYFSETQRNKGNFPGRFSGRQFSNSRSEMNVSTLELGDSALYLCASSPTGQPQHFGDGTRLSIL.

The chain combines TRBV19 with TRBJ1-5; D not resolved. V was clipped by 6 bases and J by 1 base, with 16 bases between them. Germline CDR1 and CDR2: LNHDA and SQIVND (reference sequence). The CDR3 contains 16 residues. CDR3 in amino acids: CASRLPAGSSNQPQHF. The CDR3 DNA is TGTGCCAGTAGGCTACCCGCGGGGAGCAGCAATCAGCCCCAGCATTTT.

The chain's CDR3 is CASMIRGRPDTQYF. The CDR3, as DNA: TGTGCCAGCATGATCAGGGGGCGTCCAGATACGCAGTATTTT. This chain joins TRBV7-9 and TRBJ2-3; 8 bases align to TRBD1. The CDR3 loop spans 14 amino acids. Germline-derived CDR1 and CDR2 are SEHNR and FQNEAQ (reference sequence). J gave up 4 bases and V 7 bases, and 7 bases lay outside the gene matches. Combining the CDR3 with reference TRBV7-9 and TRBJ2-3 gives the whole variable domain DTGVSQNPRHKITKRGQNVTFRCDPISEHNRLYWYRQTLGQGPEFLTYFQNEAQLEKSRLLSDRFSAERPKGSFSTLEIQRTEQGDSAMYLCASMIRGRPDTQYFGPGTRLTVL.